The 10 T cell receptor beta chains given below trace back to one sample, sequenced in a study of TET2 disruption in CD19-targeted CAR T cells. Their antigen targets remain unknown. Some clones are missing from TCRdb's copy, which holds only in-frame ones; the method was immunoSEQ multiplex PCR. Its clone listing holds about 25,000 clones. Treatment here: autologous CTL019 cells: CD19 CAR with 4-1BB and CD3 zeta domains. Source: CD8- CAR+ T cells sorted from cultured blood T cells, taken for CD19 CAR T cell therapy. Subset: CD8-negative CAR-positive T cells from the infusion product. These receptors all come from a man aged 65 to 79 with chronic lymphocytic leukemia.

CDR3 DNA, as far as it was read: TGTGCCAGCTCACCCGTTAGCGGGGCAACCACAGATACG. Amino acids: CASSPVSGATTDT. In full, the CDR3 is CASSPVSGATTDTQYF. The rearrangement joins TRBV18 to TRBJ2-3; 8 bases are a match to TRBD2. The missing CDR3 end, 3 residues past where the read stops, is filled in from the germline J gene. In germline, CDR1 is KGHSH, CDR2 LQKENI. Unmatched junction bases numbered 7, after V lost 3 bases and J lost 2 bases. CDR3 length: 16 residues.

With regard to this clone: The read ends 3 residues shy of where the CDR3 ends; the end is completed using the germline J gene. The chain employs TRBV6-2 or TRBV6-3 and TRBJ2-1; D unresolved. Trimming shortened V by 6 bases and J by 1 base, and 10 bases separated the two germline ends. The CDR3 covers 14 residues. Germline CDR1 is MNHEY and CDR2 is SVGEGT. The CDR3 here is CASSDPGSYNEQFF. The DNA read from the CDR3 is TGTGCCAGCAGCGATCCCGGTTCCTACAATGAG.

For this clone: Read sequence stops 3 residues before the CDR3 end, and the germline J gene provides the missing end. This sequence joins TRBV20-1 and TRBJ1-1; 11 bases match TRBD1. This CDR3 spans 13 amino acids. CDR1 DFQATT and CDR2 SNEGSKA come from the germline V gene (reference sequence). Trimming at V came to 6 bases and at J to 5 bases, leaving 5 bases not matched to a gene. The sequenced CDR3 bases are TGCAGTGCCCCTGGACAGGGGGCGACTGAA. Translated: CSAPGQGATE. The CDR3, in full, reads CSAPGQGATEAFF.

Concerning this clone itself: The read ends 3 residues early relative to the CDR3; the germline J gene fills the gap. The V call is TRBV11-1, the J call TRBJ1-2; a weak D match, TRBD1 (5 bases). CDR3 size: 14 residues. Germline V gene sequence: CDR1 SGHAT, CDR2 FQDESV (reference sequence). The CDR3 loop is CASSLQGANYDYTF. The CDR3 DNA, read in part, is TGTGCCAGCAGCTTACAGGGCGCCAACTACGAC.

For this clone: The CDR3 is cut off 3 residues early in the read; its end comes from the germline J gene. The rearrangement links TRBV20-1 to TRBJ1-1; 9 bases are a match to TRBD1. This CDR3 is 16 amino acids long. Germline V gene sequence: CDR1 DFQATT, CDR2 SNEGSKA (reference sequence). Partial CDR3 DNA: TGCAGTGCTAGAGATCTAACGACAGGGGGTTCAGCAGCA. Its protein is CSARDLTTGGSAA. The entire CDR3 sequence reads CSARDLTTGGSAAAFF.

Comment on this clone: The read stops 3 residues short of the end of the CDR3; the missing end is completed from the germline J gene. The chain has TRBV5-1 and TRBJ1-5; D might be TRBD1 (6 bases). This CDR3 is 13 amino acids long. Trimming removed 7 bases at V and 0 bases at J, with 8 bases between. Germline CDR1 is SGHRS and CDR2 is YFSETQ. Partial CDR3 DNA: TGCGCCAGCGACAGGATTAGCAATCAGCCC. This sequence encodes CASDRISNQP. From start to end, the CDR3 is CASDRISNQPQHF.

In the case of this clone: Read data end 3 residues before the CDR3 end; the end is taken from the germline J gene. The chain uses TRBV18 and TRBJ1-2; the D gene is possibly TRBD1 (5 bases). The CDR3 totals 15 residues. Germline-derived CDR1 and CDR2 are KGHSH and LQKENI. The CDR3 is CASSPNGQVGAGYTF. The sequenced part of the CDR3 DNA is TGTGCCAGCTCACCGAATGGGCAGGTTGGGGCCGGC. Based on the CDR3 plus reference TRBV18 and TRBJ1-2, the full variable domain is NAGVMQNPRHLVRRRGQEARLRCSPMKGHSHVYWYRQLPEEGLKFMVYLQKENIIDESGMPKERFSAEFPKEGPSILRIQQVVRGDSAAYFCASSPNGQVGAGYTFGSGTRLTVV.

As for this clone: An end of the junction does not agree with germline; a read error may underlie this. The identical CDR3 is also encoded by other nucleotide sequences in the sample. The CDR3 protein is CASSSTGSDGYTF. The part of the CDR3 DNA that was read is TGTGCCAGCAGCTCTACAGGGTCGGATGGT. V is TRBV11-1 and J is TRBJ1-2, with D possibly TRBD1 on 6 matching bases. The read falls 3 residues short of the CDR3 end, and the missing part is taken from the germline J gene. CDR1 is SGHAT, CDR2 FQDESV, per germline (reference sequence). The CDR3 has 13 residues.

In regard to this clone: The CDR3 end falls 3 residues outside the read, so it is completed with the germline J gene. The chain links TRBV7-3 to TRBJ1-2, with D perhaps matching TRBD1 (5 bases). The CDR3 runs 13 residues. Per the germline V gene, CDR1 is SGHTA and CDR2 is FQGTGA. The CDR3 region is CASSLYRGYDYTF. CDR3 DNA (partial): TGTGCCAGCAGCTTATACCGGGGGTACGAC.

On this clone: Read sequence stops 3 residues before the CDR3 end, and the germline J gene provides the missing end. The genes are TRBV5-8 and TRBJ1-1, with a weak D call TRBD1 (5 bases). The CDR3 runs to 14 residues. Per germline, CDR1 SGHTS and CDR2 YDEGEE. Trimming pared 7 bases from V and 1 base from J, leaving 14 bases between. The CDR3 DNA, read in part, is TGTGCCAGCTTAGACTGGGGCGCGAACACTGAA. This gives the protein CASLDWGANTE. The full-length CDR3 reads as CASLDWGANTEAFF.